The rows below give T cell receptor beta chains drawn from one sample of a study of T cell responses to AZD1222 COVID-19 vaccine. Using immunoSEQ multiplex PCR, the repertoire was profiled, and TCRdb retains in-frame clones only, with some absent. The table includes about 130,000 clones, about nine tenths detected once. Specimen: peripheral blood, collected on day 0 of AZD1222 vaccination. The receptors here all came from an adult in good health. CDR3s include the opening cysteine and the closing phenylalanine or tryptophan. The D gene is left open where the match is weak. Part of the rows lack a size; the others show once, few, many or a class for expanded clones.

v_gene	abundance	d_gene	j_gene	CDR3aa	CDR3nt
TRBV7-2	once	NA	TRBJ2-1	CASSLEGSAYNEQFF	TGTGCCAGCAGCTTAGAAGGGTCGGCCTACAATGAGCAGTTCTTC
TRBV5-6	NA	NA	TRBJ2-7	CASSLTGEQYF	TGTGCCAGCAGCCTGACGGGGGAGCAGTACTTC
TRBV9	NA	TRBD2	TRBJ2-1	CASSGGGEDEQFF	TGTGCCAGCAGCGGCGGGGGAGAGGATGAGCAGTTCTTC
TRBV6-2/TRBV6-3	NA	TRBD1	TRBJ1-2	CASSRGQVLYGYTF	TGTGCCAGCAGTCGTGGACAGGTGCTTTATGGCTACACCTTC
TRBV5-1	NA	TRBD2	TRBJ2-1	CASSLEVSGDEQFF	TGCGCCAGCAGCTTGGAGGTTAGCGGGGATGAGCAGTTCTTC
TRBV7-8	NA	TRBD1	TRBJ1-5	CASSLAPGTGTWGPQHF	TGTGCCAGCAGCTTAGCCCCCGGGACAGGGACTTGGGGGCCCCAGCATTTT
TRBV10-1	NA	NA	TRBJ2-3	CASSPLYTDTQYF	TGCGCCAGCAGCCCATTATACACAGATACGCAGTATTTT
TRBV24-1	NA	TRBD1	TRBJ2-5	CATSDLTPGQGQETQYF	TGTGCCACCAGTGATTTGACGCCGGGACAGGGGCAAGAGACCCAGTACTTC
TRBV27	NA	NA	TRBJ1-1	CASSSPQGTNTEAFF	TGTGCCAGCAGTTCTCCTCAGGGGACGAACACTGAAGCTTTCTTT
TRBV12-3/TRBV12-4	NA	NA	TRBJ2-7	CASSKQGGEQYF	TGTGCCAGCAGCAAACAGGGTGGCGAGCAGTACTTC
TRBV18	once	NA	TRBJ2-5	CASSLSTGRQETQYF	TGTGCCAGCTCACTAAGCACAGGGAGGCAAGAGACCCAGTACTTC
TRBV9	NA	TRBD2	TRBJ2-1	CASSEQTSGGRNEQFF	TGTGCCAGCAGCGAACAGACTAGCGGGGGGCGGAATGAGCAGTTCTTC
TRBV18	NA	NA	TRBJ1-3	CASGRSPTSSGNTIYF	TGTGCCAGCGGGAGGTCTCCAACCAGCTCTGGAAACACCATATATTTT
TRBV6-2/TRBV6-3	few	TRBD1	TRBJ1-3	CASSYRDRVGNTIYF	TGTGCCAGCAGTTACCGGGACAGGGTTGGAAACACCATATATTTT
TRBV5-6	NA	TRBD1	TRBJ1-5	CASSLWGQGNSQPQHF	TGTGCCAGCAGCTTGTGGGGACAGGGGAATAGTCAGCCCCAGCATTTT
TRBV5-1	NA	NA	TRBJ1-1	CASSFNSGSLFEAFF	TGCGCCAGCAGCTTTAATTCGGGCTCCCTCTTTGAAGCTTTCTTT
TRBV6-2/TRBV6-3	NA	NA	TRBJ2-5	CASSLPLQETQYF	TGTGCCAGCAGTCTTCCCCTCCAAGAGACCCAGTACTTC
TRBV28	once	TRBD1	TRBJ1-6	CASSLQGQGHSYNSPLHF	TGTGCCAGCAGTTTACAGGGACAGGGCCACTCCTATAATTCACCCCTCCACTTT
TRBV11-3	NA	NA	TRBJ1-1	CASSPAAGHEAFF	TGTGCCAGCAGCCCCGCAGCGGGTCATGAAGCTTTCTTT
TRBV9	NA	TRBD2	TRBJ2-1	CASSVSRTSGGAGQFF	TGTGCCAGCAGCGTATCTAGGACTAGCGGGGGGGCCGGGCAGTTCTTC
TRBV5-6	NA	NA	TRBJ1-2	CASSLVGVTNYGYTF	TGTGCCAGCAGCCTTGTGGGGGTGACCAACTATGGCTACACCTTC
TRBV5-1	NA	NA	TRBJ1-1	CASSRGMNTEAFF	TGCGCCAGCAGCCGAGGAATGAACACTGAAGCTTTCTTT
TRBV29-1	NA	NA	TRBJ2-7	CSVGHQGPYEQYF	TGCAGCGTTGGGCACCAGGGACCCTACGAGCAGTACTTC
TRBV6-2/TRBV6-3	NA	TRBD1	TRBJ2-2	CASSRQRQGGTGELFF	TGTGCCAGCAGTCGACAGAGACAGGGGGGAACCGGGGAGCTGTTTTTT
TRBV7-2	NA	NA	TRBJ1-5	CASSLGLRDSNQPQHF	TGTGCCAGCAGCTTAGGTTTGCGAGATAGCAATCAGCCCCAGCATTTT
TRBV4-3	NA	NA	TRBJ1-3	CASSQVGGHSGNTIYF	TGCGCCAGCAGCCAAGTCGGGGGGCACTCTGGAAACACCATATATTTT
TRBV19	NA	NA	TRBJ2-2	CASTTPGGSSTGELFF	TGTGCCAGTACGACCCCCGGGGGAAGTAGCACCGGGGAGCTGTTTTTT
TRBV18	NA	NA	TRBJ1-3	CASSPDGFSGNTIYF	TGTGCCAGCTCACCAGATGGGTTCTCTGGAAACACCATATATTTT
TRBV5-1	NA	NA	TRBJ2-6	CASSAQSSGANVLTF	TGCGCCAGCAGCGCCCAGAGCTCTGGGGCCAACGTCCTGACTTTC
TRBV7-3	NA	NA	TRBJ1-2	CASSLDPHSPLGGYTF	TGTGCCAGCAGCTTAGACCCCCACTCACCCTTGGGTGGCTACACCTTC
TRBV10-2	NA	NA	TRBJ1-1	CASSRGMNTEAFF	TGCGCCAGCAGCCGGGGCATGAACACTGAAGCTTTCTTT
TRBV28	once	NA	TRBJ1-1	CASSLYGGDTEAFF	TGTGCCAGCAGTTTATATGGTGGGGACACTGAAGCTTTCTTT
TRBV27	NA	NA	TRBJ2-7	CASSEQYF	TGTGCCAGCAGCGAGCAGTACTTC
TRBV7-2	NA	NA	TRBJ1-5	CASSSAVVNQPQHF	TGTGCCAGCAGCTCGGCAGTAGTCAATCAGCCCCAGCATTTT
TRBV7-8	NA	NA	TRBJ2-7	CASSLGFGADYYEQYF	TGTGCCAGCAGCTTAGGGTTCGGGGCCGACTACTACGAGCAGTACTTC
TRBV7-2	NA	NA	TRBJ1-5	CASSPRPDRTSNQPQHF	TGTGCCAGCAGCCCCCGCCCGGACCGAACTAGCAATCAGCCCCAGCATTTT
TRBV7-8	few	NA	TRBJ1-5	CASSHSGTNQPQHF	TGTGCCAGCAGCCACAGCGGGACCAATCAGCCCCAGCATTTT
TRBV9	NA	TRBD1	TRBJ2-5	CASSVAGGETQYF	TGTGCCAGCAGCGTAGCAGGGGGAGAGACCCAGTACTTC
TRBV12-3/TRBV12-4	NA	NA	TRBJ1-4	CASSTEANEKLFF	TGTGCCAGCAGTACCGAGGCTAATGAAAAACTGTTTTTT